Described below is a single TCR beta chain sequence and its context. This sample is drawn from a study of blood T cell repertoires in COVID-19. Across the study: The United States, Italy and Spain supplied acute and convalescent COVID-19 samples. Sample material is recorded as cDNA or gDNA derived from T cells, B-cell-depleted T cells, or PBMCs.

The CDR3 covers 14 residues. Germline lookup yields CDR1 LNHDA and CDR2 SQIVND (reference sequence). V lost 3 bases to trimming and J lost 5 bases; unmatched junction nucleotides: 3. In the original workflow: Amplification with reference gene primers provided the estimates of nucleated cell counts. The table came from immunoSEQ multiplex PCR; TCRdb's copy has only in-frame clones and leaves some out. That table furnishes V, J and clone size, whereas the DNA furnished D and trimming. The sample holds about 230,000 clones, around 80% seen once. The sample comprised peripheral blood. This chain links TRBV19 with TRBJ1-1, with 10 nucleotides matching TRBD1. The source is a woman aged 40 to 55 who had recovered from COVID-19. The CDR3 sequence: CASSMGQGFTEAFF. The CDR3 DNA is TGTGCCAGTAGTATGGGACAGGGGTTTACTGAAGCTTTCTTT.